Detailed here is one TCR beta chain. The CDR3 extends over 16 amino acids. Germline values: CDR1 SNHLY, CDR2 FYNNEI. The germline V and J ends were trimmed by 8 bases and 0 bases, with 20 bases remaining between them. These data originate in a study of CD8 T cells in Susac syndrome. Random hexamers primed reverse transcription of about 0.5 to 1 ug RNA. MiXCR, applied by TCRdb to the immunoSEQ multiplex PCR reads, yields one record per CDR3 protein. The data show some 260,000 distinct CDR3 sequences, roughly 84% seen once. This chain joins TRBV2 and TRBJ2-7; D could derive from TRBD1 or TRBD2 (5 bases each). Sequenced input: CD8+ T cells from PBMCs. The TCR comes from a human donor with multiple sclerosis. Here the CDR3 reads CASDRRDGRNSYEQYF. The CDR3 DNA reads TGTGCCAGCGATCGACGGGACGGCCGGAACTCCTACGAGCAGTACTTC.